Included here is one T cell receptor (beta chain) sequence, with context. Its antigen is not known. This sample was included in a study of post-analysis software for immune sequencing data. General study results and limits: TRBV segments more frequent in patients than in controls numbered roughly 5 and included TRBV5-6, TRBV5-1 and TRBV20-1.

Prepared libraries of TCR beta cDNA carried unique molecular identifiers. Some 500,000 cDNA molecules were recovered from an input of roughly 0.85 to 10 million T cells. TCRdb re-called the PCR reads through MiXCR, storing one row per CDR3 protein. Counted here are about 430,000 distinct CDR3 sequences, roughly 40% occurring once; the ten biggest clones make up approximately 7.7%. Germline CDR1 reads PRHDT; CDR2 reads FYEKMQ (reference sequence). V was cut by 6 bases and J by 0 bases, with 12 bases left in between. This CDR3 has 14 amino acids. The receptor was isolated from a girl under 10 years old with multiple sclerosis. What was sequenced was blood. The genes are TRBV13 and TRBJ2-7; unclear D gene. The CDR3 sequence is CASRHSLYSYEQYF. For the CDR3, the DNA is TGTGCCAGCAGACATAGTCTATACTCCTACGAGCAGTACTTC.